These T cell receptor beta chains were read from a single sample in a study of low-dose radiotherapy and immunotherapy resistance in tumors. TCRdb reprocessed the reads with MiXCR, giving one entry per CDR3 protein. The table includes nearly 95,000 distinct CDR3 sequences, 9.4% detected once. Here the sequenced sample was PBMCs, taken before treatment. These receptor sequences come from a male donor with prostate cancer. CDR3s include the opening cysteine and the closing phenylalanine or tryptophan. The order of the fields is J gene, D gene, clone size, V gene, CDR3 DNA, CDR3 protein. A D gene is named only where the DNA matches it firmly. Where a row states a size, it is once, few, many or the class of an expanded clone; other rows omit it.

>TRBJ2-2|.|many|TRBV5-1
TGCGCCAGCAGCTTGCGCCAGTCGAACACCGGGGAGCTGTTTTTT
CASSLRQSNTGELFF
>TRBJ2-2|.|many|TRBV6-5
TGTGCCAGCAGTGGATGGGGTGCGGGTACGAACACCGGGGAGCTGTTTTTT
CASSGWGAGTNTGELFF
>TRBJ2-5|TRBD2|many|TRBV29-1
TGCAGCGTTGGGGGGACTAGTCAAGAGACCCAGTACTTC
CSVGGTSQETQYF
>TRBJ1-4|TRBD1|many|TRBV12-3/TRBV12-4
TGTGCCAGCAGTTTACAGGGGGCAGATGAAAAACTGTTTTTT
CASSLQGADEKLFF
>TRBJ2-7|.|many|TRBV4-1
TGCGCCAGCAGCCAAGACAGGGTCAGGTACGACGAGCAGTACTTC
CASSQDRVRYDEQYF
>TRBJ2-4|TRBD1|few|TRBV12-3/TRBV12-4
TGTGCCAGCACCAATACAGGGGGAACCAAAAACATTCAGTACTTC
CASTNTGGTKNIQYF
>TRBJ1-1|.|many|TRBV19
TGTGCCAGTAGTATAGCTGGGATAAGGGCTGAAGCTTTCTTT
CASSIAGIRAEAFF
>TRBJ2-2|.|many|TRBV3-1
TGTGCCAGCAGCCAGAAACCTGGGGGCGTAAACACCGGGGAGCTGTTTTTT
CASSQKPGGVNTGELFF
>TRBJ2-5|.|many|TRBV6-2/TRBV6-3
TGTGCCAGCAGGAGGGGGATAGGGTGGCAAGAGACCCAGTACTTC
CASRRGIGWQETQYF
>TRBJ1-1|.|many|TRBV5-4
TGTGCCAGCAGCTTGGCAGGGGTCGACACTGAAGCTTTCTTT
CASSLAGVDTEAFF
>TRBJ2-1|TRBD2|many|TRBV4-1
TGCGCCAGCAGCCAAGACCGGGACTACCACAATGAGCAGTTCTTC
CASSQDRDYHNEQFF
>TRBJ2-1|TRBD2|many|TRBV7-3
TGTGCCAGCAGCTTAACGCCTCCGACTAGCGGTTCCTACAATGAGCAGTTCTTC
CASSLTPPTSGSYNEQFF
>TRBJ2-3|.|many|TRBV29-1
TGCAGCGTTGGTCTGAGCGGAGATACGCAGTATTTT
CSVGLSGDTQYF
>TRBJ2-5|.|many|TRBV4-3
TGCGCCAGCAGCCAAGATGGGAACAGGAACCAAGAGACCCAGTACTTC
CASSQDGNRNQETQYF
>TRBJ1-5|.|many|TRBV28
TGTGCCAGCAGAGGGCTTCCCACGGGGGGCAATCAGCCCCAGCATTTT
CASRGLPTGGNQPQHF
>TRBJ1-3|TRBD1|many|TRBV27
TGTGCCAGCAGTTCGACAGGGGGAAGCTCTGGAAACACCATATATTTT
CASSSTGGSSGNTIYF
>TRBJ1-5|.|many|TRBV28
TGTGCCAGCAGTCGCGGACTTGGGGACATTAATCAGCCCCAGCATTTT
CASSRGLGDINQPQHF
>TRBJ1-1|.|.|TRBV12-3/TRBV12-4
TGTGCCAGCAGTCTAGATCAGGGAGGTGAAGCTTTCTTT
CASSLDQGGEAFF
>TRBJ1-5|TRBD1|many|TRBV7-9
TGTGCCAGCAGTTCCGGACAGGGGGGGGGCGGGCCCCAGCATTTT
CASSSGQGGGGPQHF
>TRBJ2-2|.|many|TRBV7-2
TGTGCCAGCAGCCCACAGGTTACCCCCGGGGAGCTGTTTTTT
CASSPQVTPGELFF
>TRBJ2-7|TRBD2|many|TRBV7-2
TGTGCCAGCAGCTTGGGACTAGCCTACGAGCAGTACTTC
CASSLGLAYEQYF
>TRBJ1-4|TRBD1|many|TRBV12-3/TRBV12-4
TGTGCCAGCAGAGAGACAGGGCCGGTGAATGAAAAACTGTTTTTT
CASRETGPVNEKLFF
>TRBJ1-5|.|many|TRBV2
TGTGCCAGCAGTGATACAGCGTATAGCAATCAGCCCCAGCATTTT
CASSDTAYSNQPQHF
>TRBJ2-5|.|many|TRBV20-1
TGCAGTGCTAGAGTAATAGGAACTGGGGAGACCCAGTACTTC
CSARVIGTGETQYF